This T cell receptor (beta chain) stems from a study of blood T cells in healthy people across ages. Using a J-beta primer mix together with a sample-barcoded 5' primer, a second PCR was run for roughly 6 to 12 cycles. Researchers report that each sample yielded at least 2.5 million CDR3-containing paired-end reads. TCRdb called the 5' RACE reads again in MiXCR, with one record for every CDR3 protein. The repertoire holds 800,000 to 950,000 distinct CDR3 sequences, 25% to 35% seen once, with roughly a tenth in the top ten. This clonotype was counted ten times or more. Its matching antigen is unknown. Regarding the study as a whole: Naive T cell percentage by flow cytometry tracked strongly with beta diversity.

Each individual donor underwent a draw of around 9.8 milliliters of peripheral blood. This sample was also put to use in a study of T cells of mothers and their children.

The sequence was obtained from a woman aged 40 to 50 in good health. The source material was blood.

CDR3 protein: CASSPQDSSYEQYF. CDR3 DNA sequence: TGTGCCAGCTCACCACAAGACAGCTCCTACGAGCAGTACTTC. The chain has TRBV18 and TRBJ2-7; tentative D call: TRBD1 (5 bases). Trimming removed 1 base at V and 0 bases at J, with 7 bases between. CDR3 length equals 14 residues. Germline CDR1 reads KGHSH; CDR2 reads LQKENI.